One and the same sample provided the 22 T cell receptor beta chains below, sequenced in a study of a mutant IDH1 vaccine in newly diagnosed glioma. Time point denoted: week 23, last vaccination. A single vaccine dose contained 300 ug of mutant IDH1 20-mer peptide, and topical imiquimod was used with it. Antigens of these TCRs are unknown. Using immunoSEQ multiplex PCR, the repertoire was profiled, and TCRdb retains in-frame clones only, with some absent. The sample shows approximately 60,000 clones, around 87% of them seen only once. Sequenced here: PBMCs, sampled from a glioma patient whose treatment included an IDH1 peptide vaccine. The origin of the receptors is a man aged 35-49 years with glioma.

The chain has TRBV5-1 and TRBJ1-2; D gene uncertain. Deletions cut 4 bases from V and 2 bases from J, with 6 bases between. Looked up from germline, CDR1 is SGHRS and CDR2 is YFSETQ. This CDR3 comprises 12 residues. The CDR3 coding sequence is TGCGCCAGCAGCGTACAGAACTATGGCTACACCTTC. It yields the protein CASSVQNYGYTF.

The chain carries TRBV19 and TRBJ2-1; 8 bases are a match to TRBD2. The CDR3 has 19 amino acids. Germline V gene data show CDR1 as LNHDA and CDR2 as SQIVND (reference sequence). The J segment lost 1 base and the V segment lost 3 bases, leaving 14 bases of the junction unmatched. In nucleotides, the CDR3 is TGTGCCAGTAGTATGGGGAGCGGGAGTTCCGTTAGTTCCTACAATGAGCAGTTCTTC. Residues: CASSMGSGSSVSSYNEQFF.

The rearrangement joins TRBV18 to TRBJ2-2; D is unclear. Germline-derived CDR1 and CDR2 are KGHSH and LQKENI. The germline V and J ends were trimmed by 3 bases and 2 bases, with 10 bases remaining between them. This CDR3 contains 15 residues. The CDR3 protein is CASSPASINTGELFF. The CDR3 DNA reads as TGTGCCAGCTCACCCGCATCAATTAACACCGGGGAGCTGTTTTTT.

The CDR3 is CASSEHGGRSDEQYF. The DNA for the CDR3 is TGTGCCAGCAGTGAACACGGCGGGAGATCGGACGAGCAGTACTTC. The chain has TRBV6-1 and TRBJ2-7, with TRBD2 matching 7 bases. After removal of 2 bases from V and 5 bases from J, the junction contained 9 bases not matched to a gene. The CDR3 runs to 15 residues. CDR1 and CDR2 from the germline V gene are MNHNS and SASEGT.

V gene TRBV6-4 combines with J gene TRBJ2-6; D gene uncertain. The V gene's germline CDR1 is MRHNA and CDR2 SNTAGT. Trimming left V 3 bases short and J 0 bases short, with 6 bases between. The CDR3 is made up of 15 amino acids. For the CDR3, the DNA is TGTGCCAGCAGTGAGCAGGCCTCTGGGGCCAACGTCCTGACTTTC. It specifies CASSEQASGANVLTF.

The chain combines TRBV27 with TRBJ2-4, with 9 bases that match TRBD1. The germline V gene has CDR1 MNHEY and CDR2 SMNVEV (reference sequence). The CDR3 covers 12 residues. The J segment lost 8 bases and the V segment lost 8 bases, leaving 4 bases of the junction unmatched. The CDR3: CASGQGWDIQYF. DNA of the CDR3: TGTGCCAGCGGACAGGGGTGGGACATTCAGTACTTC.

J is TRBJ2-5 and V is TRBV4-1, with 8 bases identical to TRBD2. The ends lost 6 bases at V and 4 bases at J; junction bases unmatched: 10. CDR1 MGHRA and CDR2 YSYEKL come from the germline V gene. This CDR3 has 15 amino acids. The CDR3 spells CASRPGAGVLETQYF. The CDR3 DNA is TGCGCCAGCAGACCTGGAGCGGGAGTACTAGAGACCCAGTACTTC.

The chain joins TRBV21-1 to TRBJ2-3; the table calls TRBD2, which could not be checked here. TRBV21-1 is a recognized pseudogene. This CDR3 has 15 amino acids. CDR3 residues: CASPRTSDSTDTQYF. Written as DNA, the CDR3 is TGTGCCAGCCCTAGGACTAGCGATAGCACAGATACGCAGTATTTT.

This chain uses TRBV28 with TRBJ1-2; D gene unclear. Germline CDR1 reads MDHEN; CDR2 reads SYDVKM. With 5 bases removed from V and 4 bases from J, the gap between germline ends came to 8 bases. The CDR3 totals 12 residues. Written as DNA, the CDR3 is TGTGCCAGCAGTCCCCCGTCCTATGGCTACACCTTC. It is translated as CASSPPSYGYTF.

The CDR3 protein is CASSWTKSYEQYF. The CDR3 bases are TGCGCCAGCAGTTGGACTAAATCCTACGAGCAGTACTTC. The chain recombines TRBV5-1 with TRBJ2-7; D might be TRBD2 (6 bases). The germline gives CDR1 SGHRS, CDR2 YFSETQ. The CDR3 is 13 amino acids. Trimming removed 5 bases from V and 1 base from J, with 10 bases in between.

The chain has TRBV6-6 and TRBJ2-7, with D tentatively TRBD2 (5 bases). Trimming took off 0 bases at V and 2 bases at J, with 5 bases between the two ends. The CDR3 length is 13 residues. Germline CDR1 MNHNY, CDR2 SVGAGI (reference sequence). CDR3 bases: TGTGCCAGCAGTTACTCGACTACCTACGAGCAGTACTTC. Translating gives CASSYSTTYEQYF.

V usage is TRBV18 and J usage is TRBJ1-2; the D gene is possibly TRBD1 (5 bases). V gave up 6 bases and J gave up 2 bases, with 10 bases separating them. Germline CDR1 reads KGHSH; CDR2 reads LQKENI. The CDR3 contains 13 residues. The CDR3 sequence is CASSPDSNYGYTF. The CDR3 DNA reads as TGTGCCAGCTCCCCTGACAGCAACTATGGCTACACCTTC.

The V gene is TRBV18, the J gene TRBJ2-7, with 15 bases matching TRBD2. This CDR3 has 17 residues. Germline V gene sequence: CDR1 KGHSH, CDR2 LQKENI. Losses at the gene ends were 6 bases for V and 2 bases for J; bases not matched to a gene: 8. CDR3 DNA: TGTGCCAGCTCGGGGGGGACTAGCGGGAGGATGGCCTACGAGCAGTACTTC. Residues: CASSGGTSGRMAYEQYF.

This clone was recorded once. The chain joins TRBV7-2 to TRBJ2-2, with D hard to call. The CDR3 runs 17 residues. Germline V gives CDR1 SGHTA, CDR2 FQGNSA. V dropped 1 base and J dropped 0 bases, with 12 bases sitting between them. The CDR3 reads CASSLGRAGPNTGELFF. The DNA of the CDR3 is TGTGCCAGCAGCTTAGGACGGGCAGGACCGAACACCGGGGAGCTGTTTTTT.

This clone was recorded a few times. This rearrangement joins TRBV29-1 to TRBJ2-2, with D possibly matching TRBD1 (6 bases). Germline V gives CDR1 SQVTM, CDR2 ANQGSEA. Between the trimmed V and J ends, which lost 4 bases and 5 bases, there was a span of 11 bases. The CDR3 extends over 13 amino acids. The CDR3 loop is CSVGARGTGELFF. As DNA, the CDR3 is TGCAGCGTTGGGGCGAGGGGGACCGGGGAGCTGTTTTTT.

CDR3 bases: TGTGCCAGCATCGGACCGGGCCGAACTACATACGAGCAGTACTTC. Translating gives CASIGPGRTTYEQYF. The chain links TRBV28 to TRBJ2-7, with D uncertain. This CDR3 has 15 residues. Trimming shortened V by 7 bases and J by 4 bases, and 20 bases separated the two germline ends. The germline V gene has CDR1 MDHEN and CDR2 SYDVKM.

The chain links TRBV4-1 to TRBJ2-1; a possible D gene is TRBD2 (6 bases). V was trimmed by 3 bases and J by 4 bases, leaving 16 bases between them. The CDR3 sequence is 16 residues long. Germline V gene data show CDR1 as MGHRA and CDR2 as YSYEKL. Written as DNA, the CDR3 is TGCGCCAGCAGCCAGGGGCTAGCGATCGCTTACAATGAGCAGTTCTTC. Residues: CASSQGLAIAYNEQFF.

CDR3 amino acids: CASSQDLAGTFSSYNEQFF. CDR3 in DNA: TGCGCCAGCAGCCAAGACCTAGCGGGGACTTTTAGCTCCTACAATGAGCAGTTCTTC. The chain combines TRBV4-3 with TRBJ2-1, with TRBD2 identical over 9 bases. Unmatched junction bases numbered 9, after V lost 0 bases and J lost 0 bases. CDR1 and CDR2 from the germline V gene are LGHNA and YSLEER. This CDR3 spans 19 amino acids.

This clone came up a few times. The chain carries TRBV6-1 and TRBJ2-7; 7 nucleotides match TRBD1. V dropped 8 bases and J dropped 11; count of bases not matched to a gene: 18. In germline, CDR1 is MNHNS, CDR2 SASEGT. The CDR3 is made up of 14 amino acids. CDR3: CASHPPGQIATEYF. The CDR3 DNA follows: TGTGCCAGCCATCCTCCGGGACAGATCGCAACTGAGTACTTC.

The V and J genes are TRBV6-5 and TRBJ2-7, with TRBD2 matching 11 bases. The CDR3 sequence is 15 residues long. Losses at the gene ends were 2 bases for V and 4 bases for J; bases not matched to a gene: 4. CDR1 is MNHEY and CDR2 is SVGAGI in the germline V gene. Written as DNA, the CDR3 is TGTGCCAGCAGTTACGTAGCGGGAGGGAAATACGAGCAGTACTTC. This encodes CASSYVAGGKYEQYF.

In this sample, this clone turned up a few times. The CDR3 spells CASSVYSESSGANVLTF. The CDR3 nucleotides read TGTGCCAGCAGCGTTTATAGCGAATCCTCTGGGGCCAACGTCCTGACTTTC. The chain uses TRBV9 and TRBJ2-6, with D possibly matching TRBD2 (5 bases). Germline V gene sequence: CDR1 SGDLS, CDR2 YYNGEE. Deletions cut 2 bases from V and 0 bases from J, with 12 bases between. The CDR3 spans 17 residues.

The chain carries TRBV6-4 and TRBJ1-4, with D perhaps matching TRBD1 (6 bases). This CDR3 has 13 amino acids. Germline assignment: CDR1 MRHNA and CDR2 SNTAGT. V dropped 4 bases and J dropped 7 bases, with 10 bases sitting between them. CDR3 coding DNA: TGTGCCAGCAGTGCGGACAGCGGTGAAAAACTGTTTTTT. Its translation: CASSADSGEKLFF.